This passage covers 8 T cell receptor beta chains from one sample sequenced in a study of OX40 agonist ivuxolimab in advanced cancers. TCRdb keeps only in-frame clones here, not all; method: immunoSEQ multiplex PCR. The sample includes 72,000 or so clones, approximately 92% of them seen just once. This specimen was CD4+ or CD8+ T cells sorted from blood, taken in a trial of the OX40 agonist ivuxolimab. The receptors here all came from an adult with an advanced solid tumor such as melanoma, head and neck, liver or kidney cancer.

The chain has TRBV5-6 and TRBJ2-7; 10 bases agree with TRBD2. CDR1 and CDR2 from the germline V gene are SGHDT and YYEEEE. The CDR3 consists of 15 residues. V dropped 0 bases and J dropped 7; count of bases not matched to a gene: 7. CDR3 protein: CASSLGLAGAREQYF. The CDR3 coding sequence is TGTGCCAGCAGCTTGGGTCTAGCGGGAGCTCGGGAGCAGTACTTC.

About this clone itself: Other DNA sequences in this specimen translate into the identical CDR3. The chain has TRBV7-3 and TRBJ2-3; D is ambiguous. The CDR3 loop spans 12 amino acids. Germline CDR1 and CDR2: SGHTA and FQGTGA. The germline V and J ends were trimmed by 5 bases and 2 bases, with 5 bases remaining between them. The CDR3 here is CASSPDTDTQYF. Written as DNA, the CDR3 is TGTGCCAGCAGCCCAGACACAGATACGCAGTATTTT.

The chain carries TRBV29-1 and TRBJ2-7; 7 bases map to TRBD1. The germline V gene has CDR1 SQVTM and CDR2 ANQGSEA. J lost 2 bases, V lost 0 bases, and 7 bases had no gene match. The CDR3 consists of 15 residues. CDR3 in amino acids: CSVEDEETGTYEQYF. The CDR3 DNA reads TGCAGCGTTGAAGATGAGGAGACAGGGACCTACGAGCAGTACTTC.

This clone was detected once. The chain's CDR3 is CASSFGFYPGQGASNYGYTF. The CDR3 coding sequence is TGCGCCAGCAGCTTTGGTTTTTATCCGGGACAGGGGGCGTCCAACTATGGCTACACCTTC. The chain couples TRBV5-1 to TRBJ1-2; 12 bases map to TRBD1. V dropped 2 bases and J dropped 2; count of bases not matched to a gene: 16. CDR1 and CDR2 from the germline V gene are SGHRS and YFSETQ. The CDR3 runs to 20 residues.

V usage is TRBV18 and J usage is TRBJ2-4; 7 bases fit TRBD1. Trimming at V came to 6 bases and at J to 8 bases, leaving 10 bases not matched to a gene. CDR1 is KGHSH, CDR2 LQKENI, per germline. The length of the CDR3 is 14 residues. CDR3 protein: CASSRQGGYDIQYF. CDR3 DNA sequence: TGTGCCAGCTCCAGACAGGGCGGCTACGACATTCAGTACTTC.

The chain couples TRBV4-1 to TRBJ2-4, with TRBD2 identical over 8 bases. Germline V gives CDR1 MGHRA, CDR2 YSYEKL. V gave up 1 base and J gave up 0 bases; unmatched junction bases: 2. CDR3 size: 16 residues. The CDR3 nucleotides are TGCGCCAGCAGCCAAGTTAGCGGGGTAGCCAAAAACATTCAGTACTTC. Protein product: CASSQVSGVAKNIQYF.

This rearrangement joins TRBV7-5 to TRBJ2-5; the table's D call TRBD1 went unverified against the DNA. TRBV7-5 is listed as a pseudogene. The CDR3 is 13 residues long. The CDR3 DNA is TGTGCCAGCAGCTTATCAGGGTTGAAGACCCAGTACTTC. This codes for CASSLSGLKTQYF.

This clone was found a few times. The genes are TRBV4-1 and TRBJ1-6, with D unresolved. The CDR3 runs to 16 residues. V was pared by 0 bases and J by 7 bases, with 13 bases between. CDR1 is MGHRA and CDR2 is YSYEKL in the germline V gene. CDR3 DNA: TGCGCCAGCAGCCAAGATCTTGTCGCGGAGAATTCACCCCTCCACTTT. This codes for CASSQDLVAENSPLHF.